This T cell receptor (beta chain) was profiled in a study of CD8 T cells in Susac syndrome. The CDR3 totals 14 residues. Trimming pared 4 bases from V and 2 bases from J, leaving 10 bases between. Germline V gene sequence: CDR1 SGDLS, CDR2 YYNGEE. cDNA came from approximately 0.5 to 1 ug RNA primed by random hexamers. TCRdb re-derived calls from the immunoSEQ multiplex PCR reads in MiXCR, one entry per CDR3 protein. The sample yields about 75,000 distinct CDR3 sequences, approximately 93% seen once. The sequence was obtained from a human donor with Susac syndrome. The specimen was CD8+ T cells from PBMCs. This chain links TRBV9 with TRBJ2-1, with D maybe TRBD2 (5 bases). CDR3 sequence reads: CASSSQRTYNEQFF. Here the CDR3 DNA reads TGTGCCAGCAGCTCCCAGCGGACCTACAATGAGCAGTTCTTC.